The T cell receptor beta chain under discussion was sequenced for a study of shared clonotypes between healthy human individuals. Study-level information: Plates per donor: three CD4 naive, three CD4 memory, two CD8 naive, one CD8 memory.

Study-wide findings and caveats: Across subsets, estimated richness was generally greater for naive than for memory populations.

The CDR3 totals 16 residues. Germline V lookup: CDR1 KGHSH, CDR2 LQKENI. The ends lost 3 bases at V and 2 bases at J; junction bases unmatched: 4. This clone was recorded only once. What it recognizes is unknown. Other nucleotide sequences from this sample produce the same CDR3. Assay execution took place at the deep level. Only in-frame clones appear in the TCRdb table, and some are missing; sequencing was by immunoSEQ multiplex PCR. Of 1,400,000 or so clones listed, 97% to 99% are singletons. CD4+ cells yielded CD45RA+ naive and CD45RA-negative memory subsets. The chain recombines TRBV18 with TRBJ2-7, with 13 bases matching TRBD2. The sequenced material came from naive CD4+ T cells sorted from blood. Subset defined: CD45RA+ positively selected. The sequence was collected from a young man in good health. The CDR3 reads CASSPPGLAGAYEQYF. DNA of the CDR3: TGTGCCAGCTCACCCCCAGGACTAGCGGGGGCCTACGAGCAGTACTTC.